The rows below give T cell receptor beta chains drawn from one sample of a study of cytomegalovirus exposure and HLA in healthy donors. The method was immunoSEQ multiplex PCR; TCRdb's version includes in-frame clones alone and lacks a portion of them. The sample has approximately 210,000 clones, roughly 82% seen once; the top ten hold approximately 1.5%. The specimen was PBMCs. The receptor source for this set is a woman under 30 in good health and CMV-seronegative. The CDR3 runs from the conserved cysteine through the conserved F or W. D genes are given only for firm matches. Rows give clone size only sometimes, using once, few, many, or a class for an expanded clone.

>TRBV5-1|TRBJ2-7|TRBD2|.
CASSFEMLASGTYEQYF
>TRBV29-1|TRBJ2-2|TRBD1|.
CSVMGQGLLGELFF
>TRBV29-1|TRBJ1-1|.|once
CSVQGHPNTEAFF
>TRBV7-9|TRBJ1-5|.|.
CASSVEGSNQPQHF
>TRBV27|TRBJ2-7|TRBD1|.
CASSQGERTGDSYEQYF
>TRBV4-1|TRBJ2-1|.|.
CASSYPGLSYNEQFF
>TRBV19|TRBJ2-4|TRBD1|.
CASSAMNRGANIQYF
>TRBV19|TRBJ1-1|TRBD1|.
CASYSGTGATEAFF
>TRBV15|TRBJ1-5|TRBD1|once
CATSVVSGQSMGQPQHF
>TRBV5-4|TRBJ2-7|TRBD1|.
CASSLGGQGSYEQYF
>TRBV19|TRBJ1-1|.|.
CASRKEGYTEAFF
>TRBV29-1|TRBJ1-2|.|.
CSVGPQTYLGKSNYGYTF
>TRBV4-2|TRBJ2-3|TRBD2|.
CASSQATSGGSTDTQYF
>TRBV4-1|TRBJ2-2|.|.
CASRQDNTGELFF
>TRBV9|TRBJ2-5|.|.
CASSPQGLETQYF
>TRBV7-2|TRBJ2-7|TRBD1|.
CASSSDQGALSYEQYF
>TRBV30|TRBJ2-7|TRBD2|.
CAWSVLPPVPGLGYEQYF
>TRBV5-1|TRBJ1-4|.|.
CASSLDRDTNEKLFF
>TRBV5-1|TRBJ2-3|.|.
CALRVEGPDTQYF
>TRBV18|TRBJ1-2|.|.
CASSSKQGVYGYTF
>TRBV6-1|TRBJ1-2|TRBD1|few
CASRGDRGGGYGYTF
>TRBV19|TRBJ1-2|TRBD1|.
CASRPGQGAYGYTF
>TRBV30|TRBJ2-7|.|once
CAWSIPPTARYF
>TRBV7-9|TRBJ2-7|.|few
CASSSPRVYEQYF
>TRBV6-1|TRBJ2-7|TRBD2|.
CASSEVGLAGELKYYEQYF
>TRBV18|TRBJ1-1|.|once
CASSHEAFF
>TRBV7-2|TRBJ1-5|.|.
CASSLSAGDQPQHF
>TRBV19|TRBJ2-2|TRBD2|.
CASSTPGLAGKGELFF
>TRBV10-3|TRBJ1-2|.|.
CAISESTAGGPSYTF
>TRBV5-1|TRBJ1-1|.|.
CASSRQMGWGRTEAFF
>TRBV5-1|TRBJ2-3|.|.
CASSLESAGRVTDTQYF
>TRBV29-1|TRBJ2-5|.|.
CSVDRAGRGETQYF
>TRBV10-3|TRBJ2-2|.|.
CAISQGGGSGELFF
>TRBV29-1|TRBJ2-5|.|.
CSVDTIGRVGETQYF
>TRBV7-6|TRBJ2-2|TRBD2|.
CASSLRSGRATGELFF
>TRBV4-2|TRBJ2-7|TRBD2|.
CASSQTSGNEQYF
>TRBV6-4|TRBJ2-1|TRBD1|.
CASRLDRGDEQFF
>TRBV19|TRBJ2-1|TRBD2|.
CASSIDSRLAGGRYNEQFF